This T cell receptor beta chain was obtained from a study of blood T cell repertoires in COVID-19. Study as a whole: Some COVID-19 samples were acute and others convalescent; all came from the United States, Italy and Spain. PBMCs, B-cell-depleted T cells, or T cells provided the cDNA or gDNA that made up the material.

Original processing notes: Amplification of reference gene primers was used by the study to estimate nucleated cell counts. Method: immunoSEQ multiplex PCR; TCRdb's copy keeps in-frame clones and lacks some. V, J and clone size derive from that table, while D and trimming were established from the DNA sequence. In the table there are some 210,000 clones, almost 85% of which are singletons. The CDR3 is made up of 20 amino acids. Germline V lookup: CDR1 LGHNA, CDR2 YNFKEQ. V was pared by 0 bases and J by 3 bases, with 19 bases of the junction left unmatched. The source is a woman in her 70s with active or convalescent COVID-19. The V gene is TRBV4-2, the J gene TRBJ2-7; 8 nucleotides align to TRBD2. Input material: peripheral blood. CDR3 protein: CASSQEAPQVGLAGFYEQYF. DNA for the CDR3: TGTGCCAGCAGCCAAGAGGCCCCCCAGGTGGGGCTAGCGGGCTTCTACGAGCAGTACTTC.